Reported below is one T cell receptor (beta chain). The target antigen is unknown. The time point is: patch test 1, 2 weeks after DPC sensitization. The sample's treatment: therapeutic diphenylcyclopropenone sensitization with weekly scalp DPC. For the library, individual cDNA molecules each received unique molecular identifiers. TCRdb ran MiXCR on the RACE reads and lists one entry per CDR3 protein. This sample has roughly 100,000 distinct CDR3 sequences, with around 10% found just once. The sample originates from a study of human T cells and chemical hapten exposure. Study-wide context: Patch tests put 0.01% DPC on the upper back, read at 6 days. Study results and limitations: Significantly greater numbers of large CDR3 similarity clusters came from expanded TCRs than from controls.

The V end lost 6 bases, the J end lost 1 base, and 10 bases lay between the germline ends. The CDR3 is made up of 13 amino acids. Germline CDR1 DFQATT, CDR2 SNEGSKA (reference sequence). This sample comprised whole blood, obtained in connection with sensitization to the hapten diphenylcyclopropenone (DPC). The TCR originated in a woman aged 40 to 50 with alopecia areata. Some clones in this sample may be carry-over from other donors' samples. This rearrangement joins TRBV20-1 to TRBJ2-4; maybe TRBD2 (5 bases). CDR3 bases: TGCAGTGCCGACTATTCGGCCAAAAACATTCAGTACTTC. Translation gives CSADYSAKNIQYF.